This TCR beta chain was identified in a study of blood T cells in healthy people across ages. With regard to this clonotype: Its target is unknown. A much larger clone sits a single nucleotide away, making a read error possible.

Sample-barcoded 5' priming and a J-beta primer mix drove a second PCR of about 6 to 12 cycles. A template-switch adaptor with 12 random nucleotides tagged each cDNA molecule. MiXCR, run by TCRdb on the 5' RACE reads, gives a single entry per CDR3 protein. Here the sample spans about 1.1 million distinct CDR3 sequences, 35% to 45% being singletons. Findings and limits, study-wide: The recorded TCR beta diversity per million T cells decreased in a roughly linear manner with age. Because donor CMV status was unknown, expanded clonotype changes were possibly confounded.

In germline, CDR1 is ENHRY, CDR2 SYGVKD. The CDR3 loop spans 14 amino acids. Sequencing was performed on blood. The rearrangement uses TRBV10-3 and TRBJ1-6, with no clear D. This TCR derives from a man aged 18-30 years in good health. This CDR3 is CAVSEPLPDSPLHF. The CDR3 DNA reads as TGTGCCGTCAGTGAGCCCCTCCCCGATTCACCCCTCCACTTT.